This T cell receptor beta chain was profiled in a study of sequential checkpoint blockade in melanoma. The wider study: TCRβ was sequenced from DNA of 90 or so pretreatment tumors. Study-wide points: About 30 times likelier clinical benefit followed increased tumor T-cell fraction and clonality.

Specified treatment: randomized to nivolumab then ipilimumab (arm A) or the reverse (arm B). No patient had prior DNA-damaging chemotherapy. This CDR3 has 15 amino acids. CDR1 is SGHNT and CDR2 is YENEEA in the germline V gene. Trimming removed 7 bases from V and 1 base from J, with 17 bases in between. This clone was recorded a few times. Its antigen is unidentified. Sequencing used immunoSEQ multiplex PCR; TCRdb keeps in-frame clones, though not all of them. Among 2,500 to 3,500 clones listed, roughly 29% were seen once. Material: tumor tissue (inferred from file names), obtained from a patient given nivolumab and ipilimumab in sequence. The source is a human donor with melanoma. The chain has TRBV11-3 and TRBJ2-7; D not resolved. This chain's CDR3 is CASTGEAGTSYEQYF. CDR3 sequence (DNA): TGTGCCAGCACCGGAGAGGCAGGAACGTCCTACGAGCAGTACTTC.